The clone carrying this T cell receptor beta chain was detected many times. What it recognizes is unknown. There are 12 residues in the CDR3. Trimming cost V 5 bases and J 3 bases, with 8 bases left between them. Germline loops: CDR1 SQVTM, CDR2 ANQGSEA. This sample was taken from a study of molecular identifiers for immune sequencing clone quantification. Whole-study results and caveats: One cell's worth of spiked Jurkat TCR RNA was reportedly detectable among about a million naive cells. In naive cells, clones above 20 RNA copies held under 1% of molecules, whereas in effector cells they held over 97%.

MiXCR, run by TCRdb on the PCR reads, gives a single entry per CDR3 protein. The sample includes about 640,000 distinct CDR3 sequences, about 20% of them seen just once. Sequenced: naive CD8+ T cells from blood, with Jurkat cell RNA spiked in. As for subset: FACS-sorted CD8+CD4-CCR7+CD45RA+ naive T cells. The chain has TRBV29-1 and TRBJ2-1; possible D gene TRBD2, 5 bases. This clonotype originated in a human donor in good health. Some libraries in this study had Jurkat cell RNA spiked in. CDR3 sequence (DNA): TGCAGCGTTTCCCGGGACTACAATGAGCAGTTCTTC. Translation: CSVSRDYNEQFF.